Each of the 12 T cell receptor beta chains below was sequenced from the same sample in a study of CD8 T cells in Susac syndrome. RNA totalling 0.5 to 1 ug underwent reverse transcription with random hexamers. Using its own MiXCR run on the immunoSEQ multiplex PCR reads, TCRdb lists one record per CDR3 protein. The profile shows some 200,000 distinct CDR3 sequences, around 95% of them singletons. Sample: CD4+ T cells from PBMCs. The receptor source for this set is a human donor with Susac syndrome.

The chain uses TRBV7-2 and TRBJ1-2; TRBD1 aligns across 9 bases. V gave up 2 bases and J gave up 8 bases; unmatched junction bases: 6. This CDR3 is built from 14 residues. Germline V lookup: CDR1 SGHTA, CDR2 FQGNSA. The CDR3 DNA sequence: TGTGCCAGCAGCTTAAAGGGACAGGGCGGCGGCTACACCTTC. This sequence encodes CASSLKGQGGGYTF. Combining the CDR3 with reference TRBV7-2 and TRBJ1-2 gives the whole variable domain GAGVSQSPSNKVTEKGKDVELRCDPISGHTALYWYRQSLGQGLEFLIYFQGNSAPDKSGLPSDRFSAERTGGSVSTLTIQRTQQEDSAVYLCASSLKGQGGGYTFGSGTRLTVV.

This clonotype was seen a few times. This chain connects TRBV20-1 to TRBJ2-3; D is possibly TRBD1 or TRBD2 (5 bases each). The CDR3 covers 11 residues. The V end was cut by 7 bases, the J end by 1 base, with 6 bases between. Germline loops: CDR1 DFQATT, CDR2 SNEGSKA (reference sequence). CDR3 nucleotide sequence: TGCAGTGGAGGGGGCACAGATACGCAGTATTTT. Protein sequence: CSGGGTDTQYF.

The V and J genes are TRBV4-3 and TRBJ2-3; 7 bases agree with TRBD2. V was pared by 0 bases and J by 6 bases, with 6 bases of the junction left unmatched. Looked up from germline, CDR1 is LGHNA and CDR2 is YSLEER. CDR3 length: 15 residues. The CDR3, as DNA: TGCGCCAGCAGCCAAGATACTAGCGTCATGGATACGCAGTATTTT. Residues: CASSQDTSVMDTQYF.

This clonotype was seen only once. The chain couples TRBV14 to TRBJ2-1; TRBD1 agrees at 7 bases. This CDR3 contains 13 residues. The trim removed 5 bases at V and 8 bases at J, leaving 6 bases unmatched. Germline V gene data show CDR1 as SGHDN and CDR2 as FVKESK. Here the CDR3 DNA reads TGTGCCAGCAGCTTACGACAGGGCCATGAGCAGTTCTTC. Translated, it gives CASSLRQGHEQFF.

The chain links TRBV27 to TRBJ2-2, with 9 bases matching TRBD1. V lost 10 bases to trimming and J lost 1 base; unmatched junction nucleotides: 4. The CDR3 has 14 amino acids. Germline V lookup: CDR1 MNHEY, CDR2 SMNVEV (reference sequence). In nucleotides, the CDR3 is TGTGCCACCCGGACAGGGGTGAACACCGGGGAGCTGTTTTTT. This gives the protein CATRTGVNTGELFF.

The CDR3 nucleotides are TGTGCCAGCAGCCCGACCATATCGGGACTACCGTACAATGAGCAGTTCTTC. This gives the protein CASSPTISGLPYNEQFF. V is TRBV7-8 and J is TRBJ2-1, with 7 bases fitting TRBD2. This CDR3 region has 17 residues. The V gene end was trimmed by 5 bases and the J gene end by 4 bases; junction bases not matched to a gene: 14. The germline CDR1 and CDR2 sequences are SGHVS and FQNEAQ.

The V gene is TRBV7-9, the J gene TRBJ2-3; possible D gene TRBD2, 6 bases. V was pared by 6 bases and J by 4 bases, with 20 bases between. Germline CDR1 and CDR2: SEHNR and FQNEAQ (reference sequence). The CDR3 runs 16 residues. CDR3 sequence reads: CASRFPGGGMADTQYF. CDR3 sequence (DNA): TGTGCCAGCAGATTCCCCGGCGGAGGGATGGCAGATACGCAGTATTTT.

The chain recombines TRBV12-3 or TRBV12-4 with TRBJ2-1; no reliable D call. Trimming stripped 4 bases from V and 8 bases from J, with 9 bases between. The length of the CDR3 is 12 residues. For the CDR3, the DNA is TGTGCCAGCAGTTGGTCAGGAGATGAGCAGTTCTTC. Translation gives CASSWSGDEQFF.

The V call is TRBV7-8, the J call TRBJ1-2; TRBD1 agrees at 8 bases. Looked up from germline, CDR1 is SGHVS and CDR2 is FQNEAQ. The CDR3 runs to 14 residues. Losses at the gene ends were 5 bases for V and 6 bases for J; bases not matched to a gene: 8. CDR3 sequence (DNA): TGTGCCAGCAGCCCTCGGACAGGGCGCGATGGCTACACCTTC. Translated: CASSPRTGRDGYTF.

The chain joins TRBV4-1 to TRBJ2-2; TRBD2 matches at 10 bases. CDR1 and CDR2 (germline): MGHRA, YSYEKL. Trimming at V came to 2 bases and at J to 6 bases, leaving 18 bases not matched to a gene. The CDR3 covers 20 residues. This CDR3 is CASSQLSRLAGAGGAGELFF. The CDR3 DNA reads as TGCGCCAGCAGCCAACTTTCTCGTCTAGCGGGGGCCGGTGGCGCCGGGGAGCTGTTTTTT.

The chain links TRBV7-2 to TRBJ2-5; 7 bases map to TRBD1. The CDR3 is made up of 11 amino acids. V lost 1 base, J lost 13 bases, and 3 bases stayed unmatched. Germline V CDR1 and CDR2: SGHTA, FQGNSA. In nucleotides, the CDR3 is TGTGCCAGCAGCTTAGTGGACAGGCCGTACTTC. It yields the protein CASSLVDRPYF.

This clonotype appeared a single time. The chain recombines TRBV14 with TRBJ2-4; D might be TRBD1 or TRBD2, each matching 6 bases. This CDR3 has 14 amino acids. The V gene's germline CDR1 is SGHDN and CDR2 FVKESK. Trimming shortened V by 0 bases and J by 15 bases, and 18 bases separated the two germline ends. CDR3 in DNA: TGTGCCAGCAGCCAAGAATCAGGGGCCGGGGGACGGTACTTC. It translates to CASSQESGAGGRYF.